This TCR beta chain was sequenced in a study of T cells in Graves' hyperthyroidism and ophthalmopathy. Amplification of TCR beta CDR3 regions used RNA as the template. A set of HTBI primers served as the primers for a first-round RT-PCR of the TCR CDR3. TCRdb re-analysed the multiplex PCR reads in MiXCR, keeping a single row per CDR3 protein. The sample contains fewer than 350,000 distinct CDR3 sequences, about 20% of which appear only once. What was sequenced was blood. The TCR was taken from a woman in her 50s with Graves' hyperthyroidism.

The CDR3 DNA follows: TGTGCCAGCAGTAATAGAGGAGCCTCGGCCTCAGGCTACACCTTC. Its translation is CASSNRGASASGYTF. The chain is built from TRBV5-6 and TRBJ1-2; D remains ambiguous. CDR1 is SGHDT, CDR2 YYEEEE, per germline. This CDR3 is 15 amino acids long. Deletions cut 5 bases from V and 8 bases from J, with 22 bases between.